This T cell receptor beta chain is drawn from a study of cytomegalovirus exposure and HLA in healthy donors. Overall study results and limits: Presence/absence analysis assumed near-uniform sequencing depth across donors. TCR beta V- and J-gene trimming was later associated with a missense DCLRE1C variant. A later look showed TCR association rates differing by HLA locus, highest for DRB1 and lowest for HLA-C.

The PCR contained 60 Vbeta and 13 Jbeta primers. Authors' analysis steps: Approximately 9.9 million of around 85 million unique TCR beta chains were shared, per a later count. Using immunoSEQ multiplex PCR, the repertoire was profiled, and TCRdb retains in-frame clones only, with some absent. The V and J calls and the clone size are those of that table, but D and trimming were determined from the DNA. The sample records about 190,000 clones, around three quarters being singletons. V was shortened by 8 bases and J by 2 bases, with 14 bases between the two germline ends. CDR3 length equals 14 residues. Per the germline V gene, CDR1 is MDHEN and CDR2 is SYDVKM. In its sample, this clone was seen once. The antigen remains unidentified.

The chain is built from TRBV28 and TRBJ2-3, with D perhaps matching TRBD2 (6 bases). The source of this sequence is a woman under 30 in good health and CMV-seronegative. The sample consisted of PBMCs. CDR3 nucleotides: TGTGCCAGCGCGCATTCGGGAGTCACAGATACGCAGTATTTT. Translation: CASAHSGVTDTQYF.